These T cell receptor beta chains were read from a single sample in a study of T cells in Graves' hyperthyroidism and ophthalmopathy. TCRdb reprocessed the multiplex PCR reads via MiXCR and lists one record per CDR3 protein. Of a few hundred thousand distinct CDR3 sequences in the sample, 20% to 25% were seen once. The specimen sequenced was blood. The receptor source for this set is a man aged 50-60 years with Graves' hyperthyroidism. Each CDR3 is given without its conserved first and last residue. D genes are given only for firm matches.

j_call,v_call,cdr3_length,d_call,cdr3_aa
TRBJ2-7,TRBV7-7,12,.,ASSPQGGTYEQY
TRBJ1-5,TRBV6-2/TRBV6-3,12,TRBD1,ASRRTGDSQPQH
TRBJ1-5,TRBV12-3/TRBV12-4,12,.,ASSLSLGNQPQH
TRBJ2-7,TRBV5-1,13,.,ASSLLRGERGEQY
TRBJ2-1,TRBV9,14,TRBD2,ASSVVQREWDNEQF
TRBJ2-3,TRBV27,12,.,ASRLKAGADTQY
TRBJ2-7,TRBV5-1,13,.,ASSLPAAKSDEQY
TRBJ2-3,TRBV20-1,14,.,SARAARQAYTDTQY
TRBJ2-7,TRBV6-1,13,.,ASSYQAGSRYEQY
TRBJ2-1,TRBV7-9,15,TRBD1,ASSLAGTGSSYNEQF
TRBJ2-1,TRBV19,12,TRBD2,ASSPGRAEYEQF
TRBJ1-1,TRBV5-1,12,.,ASSLDPFNTEAF
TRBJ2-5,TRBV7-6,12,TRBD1,ASSRGQGKETQY
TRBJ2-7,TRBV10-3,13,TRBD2,AISIAGGSSYEQY
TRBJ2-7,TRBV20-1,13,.,SAEDLRDTEWEQY
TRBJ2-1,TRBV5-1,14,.,ASSLGRGRAENEQF
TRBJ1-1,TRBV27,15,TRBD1,ASSFGHPGGKNTEAF
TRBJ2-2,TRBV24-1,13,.,ATSEARGLAGELF
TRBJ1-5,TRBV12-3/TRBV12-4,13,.,ASSLVDGSNQPQH
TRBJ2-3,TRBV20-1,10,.,SARASRDTQY
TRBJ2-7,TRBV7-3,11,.,ASSPTSSYEQY
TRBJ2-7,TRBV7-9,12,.,ASTTGTKGGEQY
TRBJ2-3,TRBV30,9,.,AWAKGDTQY
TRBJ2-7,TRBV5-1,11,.,ASSVDRTYEQY
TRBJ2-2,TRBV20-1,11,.,SARRGDTGELF
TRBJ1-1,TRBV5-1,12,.,ASSLGQMNTEAF
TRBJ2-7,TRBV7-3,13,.,ASSLGGDRFYEQY
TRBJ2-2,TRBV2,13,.,ASCPGAGWTGELF
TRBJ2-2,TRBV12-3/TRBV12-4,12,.,ASRGRSSGGELF
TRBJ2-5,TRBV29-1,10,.,SVVRGSETQY
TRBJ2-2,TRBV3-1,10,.,ASSQGLWELF
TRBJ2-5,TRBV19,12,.,ASSINREQETQY
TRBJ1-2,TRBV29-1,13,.,SVEDGMGVVYGYT
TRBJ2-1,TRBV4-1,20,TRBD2,ASSRGTGLGLAGGSSYNEQF
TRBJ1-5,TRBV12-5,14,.,ASGLGPGTPGQPQH
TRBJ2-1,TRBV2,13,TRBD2,ASSEEAGDGNEQF
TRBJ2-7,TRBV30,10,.,AGGRLGYEQY
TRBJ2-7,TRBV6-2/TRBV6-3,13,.,ASSYGGGLSYEQY
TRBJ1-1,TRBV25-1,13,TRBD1,ASSVAGGIFTEAF
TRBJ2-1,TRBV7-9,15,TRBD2,ASSLPSAGGSYNEQF
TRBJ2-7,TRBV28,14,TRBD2,ASSPTKGLVMHEQY
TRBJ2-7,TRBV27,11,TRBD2,ATSLGGTYEQY
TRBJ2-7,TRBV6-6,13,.,ASSYSSNRPYEQY
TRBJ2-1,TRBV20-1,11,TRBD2,SAASGTNNEQF